These 6 T cell receptor beta chains were sequenced from one sample in a study of blood T cell repertoires in COVID-19. Assay: immunoSEQ multiplex PCR; the TCRdb copy retains only in-frame clones and omits some. Of about 40,000 clones in the sample, about 80% were seen once. Sequenced: peripheral blood. The receptor source for this set is an older woman with acute or convalescent COVID-19.

V gene TRBV5-1 combines with J gene TRBJ1-2; D remains ambiguous. Germline V gene sequence: CDR1 SGHRS, CDR2 YFSETQ. Trimming took off 0 bases at V and 2 bases at J, with 5 bases between the two ends. The CDR3 consists of 13 residues. The CDR3 spells CASSLGQNYGYTF. The CDR3 DNA is TGCGCCAGCAGCTTGGGTCAGAACTATGGCTACACCTTC.

The CDR3 region is CASNMIGGYEQYF. CDR3 bases: TGTGCCAGCAATATGATTGGAGGGTACGAGCAGTACTTC. The chain employs TRBV7-2 and TRBJ2-7; tentative D call: TRBD2 (6 bases). This CDR3 is 13 amino acids long. Trimming took off 7 bases at V and 4 bases at J, with 14 bases between the two ends. Germline V gene lookup returns CDR1 SGHTA and CDR2 FQGNSA. Based on the CDR3 plus reference TRBV7-2 and TRBJ2-7, the full variable domain is GAGVSQSPSNKVTEKGKDVELRCDPISGHTALYWYRQSLGQGLEFLIYFQGNSAPDKSGLPSDRFSAERTGGSVSTLTIQRTQQEDSAVYLCASNMIGGYEQYFGPGTRLTVT.

The chain is built from TRBV11-2 and TRBJ2-5; D might be TRBD2 (5 bases). Per the germline V gene, CDR1 is SGHAT and CDR2 is FQNNGV. This CDR3 has 17 residues. The V end was cut by 0 bases, the J end by 4 bases, with 18 bases between. The CDR3 DNA reads as TGTGCCAGCAGCTTAGATACAGTGGGCCGGGGTAGAGAGACCCAGTACTTC. It codes for CASSLDTVGRGRETQYF.

V is TRBV21-1 and J is TRBJ1-2; the DNA was not used to check the table's D call, TRBD1. TRBV21-1 is a listed pseudogene. This CDR3 has 15 residues. The CDR3 region is CASSRPEGQNYGYTF. In DNA, the CDR3 is TGTGCCAGCAGCCGTCCCGAAGGACAGAACTATGGCTACACCTTC.

This chain joins TRBV27 and TRBJ2-7; 8 nucleotides agree with TRBD1. CDR1 and CDR2 from the germline V gene are MNHEY and SMNVEV (reference sequence). V dropped 6 bases and J dropped 5; count of bases not matched to a gene: 9. This CDR3 is built from 14 residues. The CDR3 protein is CASSIRGLSHEQYF. The CDR3 DNA follows: TGTGCCAGCAGCATCAGGGGGCTAAGCCACGAGCAGTACTTC.

This chain links TRBV29-1 with TRBJ2-5, with TRBD2 matching 11 bases. This CDR3 contains 16 residues. J lost 5 bases, V lost 4 bases, and 12 bases had no gene match. Germline CDR1 and CDR2: SQVTM and ANQGSEA. As DNA, the CDR3 is TGCAGCGTTGGTCGGATAGCGGGAGGGCCTGGGGAGACCCAGTACTTC. It translates to CSVGRIAGGPGETQYF. The whole variable domain, filled in from reference TRBV29-1 and TRBJ2-5, reads SAVISQKPSRDICQRGTSLTIQCQVDSQVTMMFWYRQQPGQSLTLIATANQGSEATYESGFVIDKFPISRPNLTFSTLTVSNMSPEDSSIYLCSVGRIAGGPGETQYFGPGTRLLVL.